This T cell receptor (beta chain) originates from a study of Tregs in tolerant kidney transplant recipients. TCRdb's copy holds only in-frame clones and misses some; the assay was immunoSEQ multiplex PCR. The data show more than 90,000 clones, roughly 93% seen once. Trimming took 2 bases from V and 4 from J; bases not matched to a gene: 4. Germline assignment: CDR1 SGHTA and CDR2 FQGTGA. The CDR3 spans 15 residues. Related graft donors supplied nonmyeloablative bone marrow transplants, and mixed chimerism was transient. Sequences were derived from CD4+ T cells from blood (PBMCs), sampled 12 months after the transplant. V gene TRBV7-3 combines with J gene TRBJ2-1; 8 nucleotides line up with TRBD2. This sequence was found in a human patient who received a combined kidney and bone marrow transplant. Some T cells may have originated in the graft donor. CDR3 protein: CASSLDSGGYNEQFF. CDR3 bases: TGTGCCAGCAGCTTAGACAGCGGGGGTTACAATGAGCAGTTCTTC.